Below are 22 T cell receptor beta chains sequenced from a single sample in a study of shared clonotypes between healthy human individuals. Sequencing used immunoSEQ multiplex PCR; TCRdb keeps in-frame clones, though not all of them. The table includes around 2,000,000 clones, 85% to 95% detected once. As defined, naive CD8 cells were CD45RO-negative and positively selected for CCR7, with terminally differentiated effector memory CD45RA+ cells excluded. The sequenced sample consisted of naive CD8+ T cells sorted from blood. The receptors stem from a man between 18 and 35 years old in good health.

CDR3 region: CAISRDTDTEAFF. The CDR3 DNA is TGTGCCATCAGCCGGGACACCGACACTGAAGCTTTCTTT. The chain joins TRBV10-3 to TRBJ1-1; a possible D gene is TRBD1 (6 bases). The germline gives CDR1 ENHRY, CDR2 SYGVKD. CDR3 size: 13 residues. V lost 6 bases and J lost 3, with 11 bases in between.

V and J are TRBV30 and TRBJ2-2; D remains unclear. V was pared by 3 bases and J by 5 bases, with 10 bases between. CDR1 is GTSNPN and CDR2 is SVGIG in the germline V gene (reference sequence). The CDR3 sequence is 13 residues long. In nucleotides, the CDR3 is TGTGCCTGGAGCGGGCAGATTACCGGGGAGCTGTTTTTT. Its protein is CAWSGQITGELFF.

This clone appeared a single time. The V call is TRBV29-1, the J call TRBJ2-7; weak D call: TRBD2 (5 bases). The germline CDR1 and CDR2 sequences are SQVTM and ANQGSEA. The germline V and J ends were trimmed by 6 bases and 9 bases, with 24 bases remaining between them. This CDR3 has 14 residues. The CDR3, as DNA: TGCAGCGTCACCCAAGTTGAAGCGGATGACTTGCAGTACTTC. It codes for CSVTQVEADDLQYF.

On this clone itself: Distinct nucleotide sequences in the sample also encode this CDR3. This chain links TRBV4-3 with TRBJ2-7; D remains unclear. The CDR3 runs to 13 residues. The V gene's germline CDR1 is LGHNA and CDR2 YSLEER. V was clipped by 1 base and J by 4 bases, with 8 bases between them. The CDR3 region has the DNA TGCGCCAGCAGCCAAGCTGTGAGTTACGAGCAGTACTTC. As protein: CASSQAVSYEQYF.

This chain joins TRBV7-8 and TRBJ2-1; 7 positions match TRBD1. V gave up 5 bases and J gave up 8 bases; unmatched junction bases: 9. This CDR3 is 14 amino acids long. Looked up from germline, CDR1 is SGHVS and CDR2 is FQNEAQ. The CDR3, as DNA: TGTGCCAGCAGCCCACGACAGGGTGTCGATGAGCAGTTCTTC. As protein: CASSPRQGVDEQFF. Drawing the rest from reference TRBV7-8 and TRBJ2-1, the complete variable domain is GAGVSQSPRYKVAKRGQDVALRCDPISGHVSLFWYQQALGQGPEFLTYFQNEAQLDKSGLPSDRFFAERPEGSVSTLKIQRTQQEDSAVYLCASSPRQGVDEQFFGPGTRLTVL.

As regards this clone: In the same sample, other DNA sequences code for this CDR3. This sequence joins TRBV13 and TRBJ2-7, with D possibly TRBD2 on 5 matching bases. V lost 4 bases to trimming and J lost 0 bases, with 7 bases between them. This CDR3 comprises 13 residues. CDR1 PRHDT and CDR2 FYEKMQ come from the germline V gene (reference sequence). Here the CDR3 reads CASSSGDSYEQYF. DNA of the CDR3: TGTGCCAGCAGCTCCGGGGACTCCTACGAGCAGTACTTC.

The chain has TRBV6-1 and TRBJ2-1; TRBD2 aligns across 7 bases. Losses at the gene ends were 2 bases for V and 5 bases for J; bases not matched to a gene: 9. The CDR3 totals 16 residues. The germline gives CDR1 MNHNS, CDR2 SASEGT. Written as DNA, the CDR3 is TGTGCCAGCAGTGAATATTCCTGGACTAGTAACAATGAGCAGTTCTTC. Encoded protein: CASSEYSWTSNNEQFF.

The V call is TRBV4-2, the J call TRBJ1-6, with 10 bases that match TRBD1. Germline CDR1 LGHNA, CDR2 YNFKEQ. The CDR3 length is 18 residues. With V trimmed by 1 base and J by 1 base, 4 bases remained unmatched. CDR3 DNA sequence: TGTGCCAGCAGCCAAGTTCGGGACAGGGGTTCCTATAATTCACCCCTCCACTTT. Translation gives CASSQVRDRGSYNSPLHF.

J is TRBJ1-4 and V is TRBV11-2; D ambiguous. CDR3 length: 14 amino acids. The germline CDR1 and CDR2 sequences are SGHAT and FQNNGV. V was cut by 4 bases and J by 1 base, with 7 bases left in between. In DNA, the CDR3 is TGTGCCAGCAGCTCCGACGTAACTAATGAAAAACTGTTTTTT. Amino acids: CASSSDVTNEKLFF. The full variable domain, in which reference TRBV11-2 and TRBJ1-4 provide the parts outside the CDR3, is EAGVAQSPRYKIIEKRQSVAFWCNPISGHATLYWYQQILGQGPKLLIQFQNNGVVDDSQLPKDRFSAERLKGVDSTLKIQPAKLEDSAVYLCASSSDVTNEKLFFGSGTQLSVL.

The V and J genes are TRBV29-1 and TRBJ2-1, with 7 bases that match TRBD2. CDR1 SQVTM and CDR2 ANQGSEA come from the germline V gene. The V segment lost 7 bases and the J segment 0 bases; nucleotides outside the gene matches: 9. This CDR3 spans 15 amino acids. Here the CDR3 DNA reads TGCAGCGCTTTCAGCGGGGAGAGCTCCTACAATGAGCAGTTCTTC. It codes for CSAFSGESSYNEQFF.

CDR3 sequence (DNA): TGTGCCAGCAGCACCGGGACTAGCGGACCAAGGTACTCCTACAATGAGCAGTTCTTC. Its protein product is CASSTGTSGPRYSYNEQFF. This chain joins TRBV28 and TRBJ2-1, with 11 bases lining up with TRBD2. Trimming at V came to 6 bases and at J to 0 bases, leaving 13 bases not matched to a gene. The CDR3 runs to 19 residues. The germline V gene has CDR1 MDHEN and CDR2 SYDVKM.

A note on this clone: This sample also contains other DNA sequences that code for the same CDR3. The chain combines TRBV27 with TRBJ2-7; D may be TRBD1 (5 bases). The V end was cut by 3 bases, the J end by 1 base, with 7 bases between. There are 13 residues in the CDR3. Germline values: CDR1 MNHEY, CDR2 SMNVEV (reference sequence). CDR3 bases: TGTGCCAGCAGTTTGGGGCAGTCCTACGAGCAGTACTTC. Amino acid sequence: CASSLGQSYEQYF.

V and J are TRBV5-4 and TRBJ2-3, with D possibly being TRBD2 (6 bases). The germline V gene has CDR1 SGHNT and CDR2 YYREEE (reference sequence). The germline V and J ends were trimmed by 0 bases and 4 bases, with 15 bases remaining between them. The CDR3 is 16 amino acids. The CDR3 region has the DNA TGTGCCAGCAGCTTGGAGGGGCTAGGAGGGCCAGATACGCAGTATTTT. Protein product: CASSLEGLGGPDTQYF. The full variable domain, rest sourced from reference TRBV5-4 and TRBJ2-3, is ETGVTQSPTHLIKTRGQQVTLRCSSQSGHNTVSWYQQALGQGPQFIFQYYREEENGRGNFPPRFSGLQFPNYSSELNVNALELDDSALYLCASSLEGLGGPDTQYFGPGTRLTVL.

The chain combines TRBV4-1 with TRBJ2-7, with D possibly matching TRBD1 (6 bases). Germline CDR1 is MGHRA and CDR2 is YSYEKL. Trimming stripped 3 bases from V and 1 base from J, with 13 bases between. The CDR3 runs to 15 residues. The CDR3 coding sequence is TGCGCCAGCAGCCAGGCGACAGGTATGTCCTACGAGCAGTACTTC. It codes for CASSQATGMSYEQYF.

The chain joins TRBV7-6 to TRBJ2-7, with TRBD2 matching 11 bases. V was clipped by 1 base and J by 6 bases; unmatched bases: 20. Germline V gives CDR1 SGHVS, CDR2 FNYEAQ. CDR3 length equals 20 residues. CDR3 residues: CASSLVGLAGGPSSLREQYF. The DNA of the CDR3 is TGTGCCAGCAGCTTAGTCGGGCTAGCGGGGGGTCCATCCAGTCTCCGCGAGCAGTACTTC. Together with reference TRBV7-6 and TRBJ2-7, the CDR3 gives the full variable domain: GAGVSQSPRYKVTKRGQDVALRCDPISGHVSLYWYRQALGQGPEFLTYFNYEAQQDKSGLPNDRFSAERPEGSISTLTIQRTEQRDSAMYRCASSLVGLAGGPSSLREQYFGPGTRLTVT.

V and J are TRBV5-1 and TRBJ2-1, with D perhaps matching TRBD1 (5 bases). The CDR3 length is 16 residues. The germline V and J ends were trimmed by 0 bases and 0 bases, with 10 bases remaining between them. The germline CDR1 and CDR2 sequences are SGHRS and YFSETQ. The DNA of the CDR3 is TGCGCCAGCAGCTTGGAGGCCCAGGGCTCCTACAATGAGCAGTTCTTC. Translation gives CASSLEAQGSYNEQFF.

This clone was observed a single time. This chain connects TRBV28 to TRBJ2-7; 9 nucleotides align to TRBD1. This CDR3 contains 19 residues. The germline gives CDR1 MDHEN, CDR2 SYDVKM. With V trimmed by 7 bases and J by 1 base, 20 bases remained unmatched. DNA of the CDR3: TGTGCCAGCAACACATTACAGGGGGCTCATAGGAGTAAGTCCTACGAGCAGTACTTC. Translation: CASNTLQGAHRSKSYEQYF.

About this clone: This specimen includes other DNA sequences encoding the same CDR3. The V gene is TRBV11-2, the J gene TRBJ2-7; a weak D match, TRBD1 (6 bases). CDR1 and CDR2 (germline): SGHAT, FQNNGV. The CDR3 runs to 14 residues. With 2 bases removed from V and 0 bases from J, the gap between germline ends came to 8 bases. The CDR3 loop reads CASSLQGSSYEQYF. For the CDR3, the DNA is TGTGCCAGCAGCTTACAGGGGAGCTCCTACGAGCAGTACTTC. Using reference TRBV11-2 and TRBJ2-7 for the parts outside the CDR3, the full variable domain is EAGVAQSPRYKIIEKRQSVAFWCNPISGHATLYWYQQILGQGPKLLIQFQNNGVVDDSQLPKDRFSAERLKGVDSTLKIQPAKLEDSAVYLCASSLQGSSYEQYFGPGTRLTVT.

The chain recombines TRBV25-1 with TRBJ2-1, with D possibly TRBD2 on 6 matching bases. The CDR3 is 13 amino acids. Trimming took off 4 bases at V and 16 bases at J, with 20 bases between the two ends. The V gene's germline CDR1 is MGHDK and CDR2 SYGVNS. CDR3 nucleotides: TGTGCCAGCAGTGCCCGGAACCGGGACTGGGTATTCTTC. It encodes CASSARNRDWVFF.

V usage is TRBV10-2 and J usage is TRBJ1-1; TRBD1 might be the D (6 bases). The ends were cut back, 5 bases at V and 0 bases at J, with 10 bases in the middle. The germline V gene has CDR1 WSHSY and CDR2 SAAADI. The CDR3 spans 14 residues. CDR3 amino acids: CASSQGHLNTEAFF. The CDR3 DNA reads TGCGCCAGCAGTCAGGGACATCTGAACACTGAAGCTTTCTTT.

The table lists this clone with a few counts. The chain couples TRBV29-1 to TRBJ2-3, with D unclear. Germline V lookup: CDR1 SQVTM, CDR2 ANQGSEA. The CDR3 contains 10 residues. The ends were cut back, 7 bases at V and 2 bases at J, with 4 bases in the middle. Here the CDR3 reads CSAVTDTQYF. CDR3 coding DNA: TGCAGCGCCGTCACAGATACGCAGTATTTT.

Notes on this clone: At the DNA level, this CDR3 is encoded by other sequences in the same sample as well. The V call is TRBV5-1, the J call TRBJ1-3; D might be TRBD1 (5 bases). CDR1 and CDR2 from the germline V gene are SGHRS and YFSETQ. The CDR3 covers 14 residues. V shed 2 bases and J shed 0 bases, with 6 bases lying between them. DNA for the CDR3: TGCGCCAGCAGCTTAGGGGACTCTGGAAACACCATATATTTT. Its translation is CASSLGDSGNTIYF. The full variable domain, completed using reference TRBV5-1 and TRBJ1-3, is KAGVTQTPRYLIKTRGQQVTLSCSPISGHRSVSWYQQTPGQGLQFLFEYFSETQRNKGNFPGRFSGRQFSNSRSEMNVSTLELGDSALYLCASSLGDSGNTIYFGEGSWLTVV.